Listed below are T cell receptor beta chains from one sample, sequenced in a study of blood T cell repertoires in COVID-19. Using immunoSEQ multiplex PCR, the repertoire was profiled, and TCRdb retains in-frame clones only, with some absent. The sample lists tens of thousands of clones; 80% to 90% were seen once. The sequenced sample consisted of peripheral blood. All receptors come from a woman aged 60-70 years with acute or convalescent COVID-19. CDR3s include the opening cysteine and the closing phenylalanine or tryptophan.

v_call cdr3_length cdr3_aa
TRBV19 13 CASRLVGVQPQHF
TRBV5-8 14 CASSATGGQETQYF
TRBV6-2/TRBV6-3 16 CASSYVQGDLNTEAFF
TRBV21-1 16 CASSKGAGISTDTQYF
TRBV7-9 14 CASSTHQGNTEAFF
TRBV5-1 15 CASSLDTSSTDTQYF
TRBV11-3 16 CASSLRSTGGQETQYF
TRBV29-1 16 CSVEEFTATSTDTQYF
TRBV28 15 CASSLGGGYEETQYF
TRBV5-8 14 CASSLGDNNYGYTF
TRBV19 16 CASSMGLDMANYGYTF
TRBV7-3 17 CASSLVGIGQGKTEAFF
TRBV12-3/TRBV12-4 13 CASSMGLIGELFF
TRBV2 13 CASKNSLTDTQYF
TRBV20-1 11 CSAVQLETQYF
TRBV24-1 14 CATSDAGEGGIQYF
TRBV6-2/TRBV6-3 13 CASSTGRGGELFF
TRBV7-3 15 CASSPTRDSHTEAFF
TRBV24-1 15 CATSDLSSYNSPLHF
TRBV19 17 CASSTRRTDTQNQPQHF
TRBV24-1 16 CATSDRTTGVGETQYF
TRBV7-8 17 CASSSLFRTGANSPLHF
TRBV5-8 16 CASSLGTSTGANVLTF
TRBV6-5 15 CASSYSAGAGNTIYF
TRBV2 11 CASSEREAQYF
TRBV6-2/TRBV6-3 11 CASSVSYEQYF
TRBV10-1 15 CASSDTGGASNEQFF
TRBV11-2 15 CASSPVRGGNEKLFF
TRBV7-6 15 CASSPLGGNTGELFF
TRBV6-4 16 CASSVEGGPNTGELFF
TRBV19 13 CASSVNREETQYF
TRBV10-3 12 CAISGSNTEAFF
TRBV7-2 15 CASSSDRTSTDTQYF
TRBV6-5 14 CASSPGQGANIQYF
TRBV5-8 15 CASSLRLGGGIGYTF
TRBV4-1 16 CASSQDLAGFNYGYTF
TRBV5-5 13 CASNPTAYTEAFF
TRBV5-1 15 CASSLVAGINQPQHF
TRBV4-1 16 CASSQITGGEGNEQFF
TRBV7-8 16 CASSRTWTGNNEKLFF
TRBV27 14 CASRSSGNGHGYTF
TRBV4-1 14 CASSPYREGVEAFF
TRBV5-6 15 CASSVGQRVNTEAFF
TRBV5-5 16 CASSLGTGISGNTIYF
TRBV27 16 CASSSRTGHRNSPLHF